This is a list of T cell receptor beta chains from one sample in a study of blood T cell repertoires in COVID-19. Repertoires were generated with immunoSEQ multiplex PCR, while TCRdb's copy carries only in-frame clones and drops some. The sample has a few hundred thousand clones; more than 85% are singletons. The sequencing input was peripheral blood. Receptor source: a person under 35 with COVID-19, enrolled during active disease. CDR3s include the opening cysteine and the closing phenylalanine or tryptophan. D genes are given only for firm matches. Clone size, where shown, is once, few, many, or a class for clones that have expanded.

cdr3_length j_call d_call clone_size v_call cdr3_aa cdr3_nt
12 TRBJ2-7 TRBD1 NA TRBV11-2 CASSLTGGEQYF TGTGCCAGCAGCTTAACAGGGGGCGAGCAGTACTTC
17 TRBJ2-2 TRBD2 NA TRBV28 CASSVPGLAGVGGELFF TGTGCCAGCAGTGTACCGGGACTAGCGGGAGTCGGCGGGGAGCTGTTTTTT
18 TRBJ2-1 TRBD1 NA TRBV14 CASSQEGPGETGNDEQFF TGTGCCAGCAGCCAAGAGGGGCCCGGGGAGACAGGGAACGATGAGCAGTTCTTC
17 TRBJ1-3 TRBD1 NA TRBV5-4 CASSLASGTGVGNTIYF TGTGCCAGCAGCTTGGCCTCCGGGACAGGGGTTGGAAACACCATATATTTT
15 TRBJ1-5 NA NA TRBV5-1 CASSLEGDYNQPQHF TGCGCCAGCAGCTTAGAAGGGGATTACAATCAGCCCCAGCATTTT
19 TRBJ1-2 NA NA TRBV7-9 CASSLAGRGHGSGSYGYTF TGTGCCAGCAGCTTAGCTGGTCGCGGGCACGGGTCGGGAAGCTATGGCTACACCTTC
13 TRBJ1-4 TRBD1 NA TRBV10-3 CAISGGTGEKLFF TGTGCCATCAGTGGAGGGACAGGTGAAAAACTGTTTTTT
15 TRBJ1-1 NA NA TRBV6-6 CASSQGRGAKTEAFF TGTGCCAGCAGTCAAGGGAGAGGAGCGAAGACTGAAGCTTTCTTT
13 TRBJ1-6 TRBD1 NA TRBV25-1 CASRGQGRSPLHF TGTGCCAGCAGGGGACAGGGGCGGTCACCCCTCCACTTT
15 TRBJ2-7 TRBD2 NA TRBV9 CASSVGPLAGDEQYF TGTGCCAGCAGCGTAGGACCTCTAGCGGGGGACGAGCAGTACTTC
17 TRBJ1-2 TRBD1 NA TRBV5-1 CASSLVLTGDINYGYTF TGCGCCAGCAGCTTGGTTCTGACAGGGGATATAAACTATGGCTACACCTTC
14 TRBJ1-2 TRBD1 NA TRBV2 CASRTGQGIYGYTF TGTGCCAGCAGAACGGGACAGGGGATCTATGGCTACACCTTC
18 TRBJ1-2 NA NA TRBV7-6 CASSLVTGVGSTNYGYTF TGTGCCAGCAGCTTAGTAACCGGAGTAGGATCGACTAACTATGGCTACACCTTC
14 TRBJ1-6 TRBD1 NA TRBV18 CASSPTGFDSPLHF TGTGCCAGCTCACCGACAGGGTTTGATTCACCCCTCCACTTT
15 TRBJ1-5 TRBD1 NA TRBV2 CASGDRWDSNQPQHF TGTGCCAGTGGGGACAGATGGGATAGCAATCAGCCCCAGCATTTT
11 TRBJ2-7 NA few TRBV4-1 CASSLSDEQYF TGCGCCAGCAGCCTTAGCGACGAGCAGTACTTC
16 TRBJ1-3 NA NA TRBV5-1 CASSLGAVNSGNTIYF TGCGCCAGCAGCTTGGGGGCCGTAAACTCTGGAAACACCATATATTTT
15 TRBJ1-1 NA NA TRBV28 CASSLFGSGSTEAFF TGTGCCAGCAGTTTATTCGGATCGGGGTCCACTGAAGCTTTCTTT
12 TRBJ2-5 NA NA TRBV28 CASSLIRETQYF TGTGCCAGCAGTTTAATCCGAGAGACCCAGTACTTC
13 TRBJ1-2 NA once TRBV7-9 CASSETGNYGYTF TGTGCCAGCAGCGAAACAGGGAACTATGGCTACACCTTC
15 TRBJ2-7 TRBD1 NA TRBV7-3 CASSLTTDRGAEQYF TGTGCCAGCAGCTTAACCACGGACAGGGGGGCCGAGCAGTACTTC
13 TRBJ1-2 TRBD1 NA TRBV30 CAGSTGGLLGYTF TGTGCCGGATCCACAGGGGGATTATTGGGCTACACCTTC
16 TRBJ2-1 TRBD2 once TRBV30 CAWSVWTSGGVNEQFF TGTGCCTGGAGTGTCTGGACTAGCGGAGGGGTAAATGAGCAGTTCTTC
15 TRBJ1-2 TRBD1 once TRBV6-5 CASSYLSGGNYGYTF TGTGCCAGCAGTTACCTTTCAGGGGGTAACTATGGCTACACCTTC
15 TRBJ2-2 NA NA TRBV6-5 CASSSLVPNTGELFF TGTGCCAGCAGTTCACTAGTTCCGAACACCGGGGAGCTGTTTTTT
16 TRBJ2-1 TRBD2 NA TRBV14 CASSQVLSGGFNEQFF TGTGCCAGCAGCCAAGTCCTGAGCGGGGGGTTCAATGAGCAGTTCTTC
14 TRBJ2-1 NA NA TRBV28 CASSLIRAANEQFF TGTGCCAGCAGTTTAATCAGGGCGGCAAATGAGCAGTTCTTC
13 TRBJ1-1 NA few TRBV10-3 CAISQPGGTEAFF TGTGCCATCAGTCAACCGGGAGGAACTGAAGCTTTCTTT
18 TRBJ2-1 NA NA TRBV13 CASSQGGLDRATYNEQFF TGTGCCAGCAGCCAGGGAGGCTTAGACAGGGCCACCTACAATGAGCAGTTCTTC
14 TRBJ2-7 NA NA TRBV29-1 CSVEDPDSTYEQYF TGCAGCGTTGAAGATCCGGACAGCACCTACGAGCAGTACTTC
13 TRBJ1-1 NA NA TRBV5-4 CASSLETGTEAFF TGTGCCAGCAGCTTGGAGACAGGAACTGAAGCTTTCTTT
15 TRBJ2-5 TRBD2 NA TRBV24-1 CATSDTREGAETQYF TGTGCCACCAGTGACACCCGGGAGGGCGCAGAGACCCAGTACTTC
14 TRBJ2-7 TRBD2 NA TRBV6-2/TRBV6-3 CASSLGLAYYEQYF TGTGCCAGCAGTTTGGGACTAGCCTACTACGAGCAGTACTTC
14 TRBJ1-2 NA NA TRBV3-1/TRBV3-2 CASSQGTANYGYTF TGTGCCAGCAGCCAAGGAACAGCTAACTATGGCTACACCTTC
16 TRBJ1-1 TRBD1 few TRBV3-1/TRBV3-2 CASSLGQGISNTEAFF TGTGCCAGCAGCCTAGGACAGGGGATATCGAACACTGAAGCTTTCTTT
17 TRBJ2-3 TRBD2 NA TRBV24-1 CATSDSMTSGSFDTQYF TGTGCCACCAGTGACTCAATGACTAGCGGGAGCTTCGATACGCAGTATTTT
13 TRBJ1-6 NA NA TRBV9 CASSDRDNSPLHF TGTGCCAGCAGCGACAGGGACAATTCACCCCTCCACTTT
12 TRBJ2-7 NA NA TRBV14 CASSQGLYEQYF TGTGCCAGCAGCCAGGGACTGTACGAGCAGTACTTC
18 TRBJ2-1 TRBD2 NA TRBV18 CASSPPIILAGAYNEQFF TGTGCCAGCTCACCACCAATCATACTAGCGGGGGCCTACAATGAGCAGTTCTTC
13 TRBJ1-5 NA NA TRBV24-1 CATSAQGQQPQHF TGTGCCACCAGTGCCCAGGGGCAGCAGCCCCAGCATTTT
11 TRBJ1-1 NA NA TRBV3-1/TRBV3-2 CATQGGTEAFF TGTGCCACCCAAGGGGGTACTGAAGCTTTCTTT
15 TRBJ2-1 NA NA TRBV7-2 CASSLTRESYNEQFF TGTGCCAGCAGCCTCACCCGGGAGTCCTACAATGAGCAGTTCTTC
15 TRBJ1-1 NA once TRBV3-1/TRBV3-2 CASSQGALGGTEAFF TGTGCCAGCAGCCAAGGGGCCCTAGGAGGGACTGAAGCTTTCTTT